The rows below give T cell receptor beta chains drawn from one sample of a study of cytomegalovirus exposure and HLA in healthy donors. Measured with immunoSEQ multiplex PCR; TCRdb has only the in-frame clones, and not every one. The table has around 170,000 clones, over 70% seen once. Sequenced input: PBMCs. Every receptor here comes from a man aged 45-65 years in good health and CMV-seronegative. The CDR3 runs from the conserved cysteine through the conserved F or W. D genes are given only for firm matches. Clone size is stated in some rows and not others, as once, few, many or a class when expanded.

v_gene	abundance	j_gene	d_gene	CDR3nt	CDR3aa
TRBV9	once	TRBJ2-1	TRBD1	TGTGCCAGCAGCGTCCGGGACAGTCTGCTGAGCTCCTACAATGAGCAGTTCTTC	CASSVRDSLLSSYNEQFF
TRBV7-9	.	TRBJ1-1	.	TGTTCCAGCAGCTTAAGGGTTTTGGGGGGTGAAGCTTTCTTT	CSSSLRVLGGEAFF
TRBV7-2	.	TRBJ1-6	.	TGTGCCAGCAGCCCTAGGACAGCTTCACCCCTCCACTTT	CASSPRTASPLHF
TRBV9	.	TRBJ2-3	.	TGTGCCAGCAGCGTAGAATCAGGAAGGACAGATACGCAGTATTTT	CASSVESGRTDTQYF
TRBV5-1	.	TRBJ2-7	TRBD1	TGCGCCAGCAGTAGGACAGGGGAGGTCTACGAGCAGTACTTC	CASSRTGEVYEQYF
TRBV7-2	few	TRBJ2-1	.	TGTGCCAGCAGCTTAGTTGGAGGTGAGCAGTTCTTC	CASSLVGGEQFF
TRBV7-2	.	TRBJ1-2	.	TGTGCCAGCAGCCCAGTTAGCGACTATGGCTACACCTTC	CASSPVSDYGYTF
TRBV30	.	TRBJ1-2	.	TGTGCCTGGAGTATGGGGGGGACATCTCTCTCCGGCTACACCTTC	CAWSMGGTSLSGYTF
TRBV18	once	TRBJ1-2	.	TGTGCCAGCTCGCCGCTCAGTCCTAGTCACTATGGCTACACCTTC	CASSPLSPSHYGYTF
TRBV4-3	once	TRBJ2-2	.	TGCGCCAGCAGCCCCCAATTGCGGGGAAAGACCGGGGAGCTGTTTTTT	CASSPQLRGKTGELFF
TRBV28	once	TRBJ1-4	TRBD1	TGTGCCAGCAGTCGGACAGGGTCAGATGAAAAACTGTTTTTT	CASSRTGSDEKLFF
TRBV15	.	TRBJ1-4	.	TGTGCCACCGCTGGAGGCCCGAATGAAAAACTGTTTTTT	CATAGGPNEKLFF
TRBV5-1	.	TRBJ1-4	TRBD1	TGCGCCAGCAAAGAAGGACAGGGAGGTATAAGGGAAAAACTGTTTTTT	CASKEGQGGIREKLFF
TRBV5-1	.	TRBJ2-7	TRBD1	TGCGCCAGCAGCTACGACAGGGGGCGTAACGAGCAGTACTTC	CASSYDRGRNEQYF
TRBV19	.	TRBJ2-7	.	TGTGCCAGTAGTATGGCCTCTTTAGGCCAGGGCGAGCAGTACTTC	CASSMASLGQGEQYF
TRBV6-5	.	TRBJ1-1	.	TGTGCCAGCACCCCAACAGTGAACACTGAAGCTTTCTTT	CASTPTVNTEAFF
TRBV6-1	.	TRBJ2-7	.	TGTGCCAGCAGTAAAGGGACCTCCAGGCAGGGTGTCTACGAGCAGTACTTC	CASSKGTSRQGVYEQYF
TRBV4-3	.	TRBJ1-1	.	TGCGCCAGCAGCCAAGAAGGGGGACGCACTGAAGCTTTCTTT	CASSQEGGRTEAFF
TRBV19	.	TRBJ2-1	TRBD2	TGTGCCAGTAGTTGGACTAGCGGGGGGGCGTGGGAGCAGTTCTTC	CASSWTSGGAWEQFF
TRBV28	.	TRBJ1-6	.	TGTGCCAGCAGTTTACGTAGGGGCACCTATAATTCACCCCTCCACTTT	CASSLRRGTYNSPLHF
TRBV7-2	.	TRBJ2-2	.	TGTGCCAGCAGCGGGTGGAGAAACACCGGGGAGCTGTTTTTT	CASSGWRNTGELFF
TRBV2	.	TRBJ1-5	TRBD1	TGTGCCAGCAGATCGGGACAGGGGTTTAATCAGCCCCAGCATTTT	CASRSGQGFNQPQHF
TRBV13	.	TRBJ2-7	.	TGTGCCAGCAGCCTAAGGGGTCCTCCCTACGAGCAGTACTTC	CASSLRGPPYEQYF
TRBV30	.	TRBJ2-3	.	TGTGCCTGGAGTGTACAGGTCCCAGCCCGCGATACGCAGTATTTT	CAWSVQVPARDTQYF
TRBV19	.	TRBJ1-3	.	TGTGCCAGTAGTGTCGTCTCCTCTGGAAACACCATATATTTT	CASSVVSSGNTIYF
TRBV7-3	.	TRBJ2-2	.	TGTGCCAGCAGCTTATACTCCACAGAGAACACCGGGGAGCTGTTTTTT	CASSLYSTENTGELFF
TRBV6-6	.	TRBJ2-1	TRBD1	TGTGCCAGCAGTCCGGGACAGGGGCGGAATGAGCAGTTCTTC	CASSPGQGRNEQFF
TRBV15	.	TRBJ2-5	.	TGTGCCACCAGCAGAGACCGAGGTACCGGGGAGACCCAGTACTTC	CATSRDRGTGETQYF
TRBV5-6	once	TRBJ1-4	.	TGTGCCAGCAGCTTGTGGGGTAGGACAACTAAATCGGCTAATGAAAAACTGTTTTTT	CASSLWGRTTKSANEKLFF
TRBV7-2	once	TRBJ2-5	.	TGTGCCAGCAGCTTAGGGAGCGGCGGACGTATTCGAGAGACCCAGTACTTC	CASSLGSGGRIRETQYF
TRBV7-3	.	TRBJ1-1	.	TGTGCCAGCAGCACACGGGGGGACACTGAAGCTTTCTTT	CASSTRGDTEAFF
TRBV18	.	TRBJ1-2	.	TGTGCCAGCTCGCCATCGACGGACTTCCTCTCTAACTATGGCTACACCTTC	CASSPSTDFLSNYGYTF
TRBV6-6	.	TRBJ1-5	.	TGTGCCAGCAGTCCCGGGGGGGTTGGCAATCAGCCCCAGCATTTT	CASSPGGVGNQPQHF
TRBV6-1	once	TRBJ2-1	.	TGTGCCAGCAGAGAGGCAGGGGAAGGGAATGAGCAGTTCTTC	CASREAGEGNEQFF
TRBV5-8	few	TRBJ2-1	TRBD2	TGTGCCAGCAGCTTGGCAGCGGGGGGTTACAATGAGCAGTTCTTC	CASSLAAGGYNEQFF
TRBV19	.	TRBJ2-7	.	TGTGCCAGTAGGACCGGACTGCGAGCCTACGAGCAGTACTTC	CASRTGLRAYEQYF
TRBV5-1	.	TRBJ1-5	.	TGCGCCAGCAGCTTGGGAGGTGGTCAGCCCCAGCATTTT	CASSLGGGQPQHF
TRBV7-9	.	TRBJ2-7	TRBD2	TGTTCCAGCAGCCTTGGACTAGCGACGGACTACGAGCAGTACTTC	CSSSLGLATDYEQYF
TRBV27	.	TRBJ1-1	.	TGTGCCAGCAGTTCGGGAGTTTTTACAGCGGAAGCTTTCTTT	CASSSGVFTAEAFF
TRBV10-3	once	TRBJ1-1	.	TGTGCCATCAGTGAGGCCGGGACAAGAGCTTTCTTT	CAISEAGTRAFF
TRBV19	.	TRBJ1-4	.	TGTGCCAGTAGTATCTGGGGGGAAGAAAAACTGTTTTTT	CASSIWGEEKLFF
TRBV9	.	TRBJ1-4	.	TGTGCCAGCGGTGACCGGGGGACAACTAATGAAAAACTGTTTTTT	CASGDRGTTNEKLFF
TRBV10-2	.	TRBJ1-6	TRBD1	TGCGCCAGCAATAAACAGGGGGCTTGGGATTCACCCCTCCACTTT	CASNKQGAWDSPLHF
TRBV30	.	TRBJ1-6	.	TGTGCCTGGAGTGCCAGGGGAGGGGGTAATTCACCCCTCCACTTT	CAWSARGGGNSPLHF
TRBV7-2	.	TRBJ1-4	TRBD1	TGTGCCAGCAGCCTTACAGGGGCAAAACTGTTTTTT	CASSLTGAKLFF
TRBV7-2	.	TRBJ1-2	.	TGTGCCAGCAGCGCCCCTGTACAGAGAAACTATGGCTACACCTTC	CASSAPVQRNYGYTF
TRBV6-1	.	TRBJ1-1	.	TGTGCCAGCAGGGGGAGTACGAACACTGAAGCTTTCTTT	CASRGSTNTEAFF
TRBV30	.	TRBJ1-5	TRBD1	TGTGCCTGGGGTGACAGGGGGCAGCCCCAGCATTTT	CAWGDRGQPQHF
TRBV11-2	.	TRBJ2-7	.	TGTGCCAGCAGCCCATTCGCGGGGGAGCAGTACTTC	CASSPFAGEQYF